Here is one T cell receptor (beta chain) with its context. There is no known antigen for this receptor. Base qualities are not provided; no much larger clone lies one nucleotide away. The entry originates in a study of blood T cell repertoires in COVID-19 (TCRdb year 2020). Background on the whole study: Samples from collaborators originated in the United States, Italy and Spain and spanned both the acute and convalescent phases of COVID-19. The sample metadata nearly always contained a de-identified subject ID, COVID-19 status, age in years and sex. Where available, HLA class I and class II types were obtained from metadata supplied by the sample provider rather than from assay-based typing. The prospective study material was composed of cDNA or gDNA derived from T cells, B-cell-depleted T cells, or PBMCs. Samples came from the ongoing ImmuneRACE study (first 160 participants) plus 1,254 subjects from 6 global collaborators. Subjects who had been exposed to COVID-19, were actively infected with it, or had recovered from it provided the deeply sampled blood TCRbeta repertoires that made up the dataset. A freely available public database, intended as a resource for researchers studying the immune response to SARS-CoV-2, is where the repertoires were released.

The immunoSEQ Assay, a bias-controlled multiplex PCR, was used to amplify TCRbeta CDR3 regions from genomic DNA. In the source study's methods: Within the assay, amplification of reference gene primers was used to estimate how many nucleated cells each sample contained. Sequence reads were collapsed and filtered to measure the absolute abundance of every unique TCRbeta CDR3 rearrangement. For each sample, productive Simpson clonality was calculated by taking the square root of Simpson's diversity index across productive rearrangements. TCRdb limited this immuneACCESS table to in-frame rearrangements with V and J called. A share of clones is missing; checked studies link under half to unresolved V genes, and the rest is unexplained. The D gene and trimming were derived from the DNA, and the V and J assignments and clone size from that table. The sample includes around 100,000 clones, with around 93% observed a single time. The ten largest make up roughly 17% of the sample.

Each collaborating institution followed its own protocols to collect whole blood in K2EDTA tubes. Collaborator samples were shipped for TCRbeta analysis as frozen whole blood, isolated PBMCs, or DNA extracted from either sample type. The CDR3 runs 17 residues from the cysteine to the phenylalanine. Of the read, only the CDR3 DNA is kept; its 51 bases are in frame from base 1. The germline V gene sets CDR1 to SGHTA and CDR2 to FQGNSA. V gives up 2 bases and J gives up 0 bases, and the segment between their germline ends measures 16 bases. General study outcomes and caveats: The quantity of clinical and demographic metadata differed by source and by participant and was supplied without curation.

The sequence joins TRBV7-2 to TRBJ1-1; TRBD1 might be the D gene, on 5 matching bases. The sample taken for sequencing was peripheral blood. This TCR was sampled from a man aged 45 to 65 with acute or convalescent COVID-19. The sequence in DNA is TGTGCCAGCAGCTTATCCGGGGCTAGCGTAGTGAACACTGAAGCTTTCTTT. Its translation is CASSLSGASVVNTEAFF.